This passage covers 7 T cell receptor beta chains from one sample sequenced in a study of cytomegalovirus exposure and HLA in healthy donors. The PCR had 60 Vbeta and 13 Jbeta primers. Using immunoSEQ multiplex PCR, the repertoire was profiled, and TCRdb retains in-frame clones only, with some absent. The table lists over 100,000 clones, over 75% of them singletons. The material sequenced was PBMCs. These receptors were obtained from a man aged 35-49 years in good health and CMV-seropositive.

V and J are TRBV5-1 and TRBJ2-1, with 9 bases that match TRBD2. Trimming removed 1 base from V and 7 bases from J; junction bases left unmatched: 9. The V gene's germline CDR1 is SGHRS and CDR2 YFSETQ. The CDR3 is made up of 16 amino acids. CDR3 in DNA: TGCGCCAGCAGCTTGCCAGCGGGGGGCCCATGGAATGAGCAGTTCTTC. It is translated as CASSLPAGGPWNEQFF.

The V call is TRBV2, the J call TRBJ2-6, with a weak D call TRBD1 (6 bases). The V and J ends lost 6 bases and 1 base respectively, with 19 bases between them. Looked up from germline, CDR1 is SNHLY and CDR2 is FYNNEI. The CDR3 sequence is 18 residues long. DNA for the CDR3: TGTGCCAGCAGCTTTGACAGGTACCAAGGTTCTGGGGCCAACGTCCTGACTTTC. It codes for CASSFDRYQGSGANVLTF.

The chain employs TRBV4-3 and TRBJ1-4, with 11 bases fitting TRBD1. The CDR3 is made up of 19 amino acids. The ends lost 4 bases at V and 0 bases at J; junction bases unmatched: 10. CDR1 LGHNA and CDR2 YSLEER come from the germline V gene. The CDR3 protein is CASSPRDRGNPATNEKLFF. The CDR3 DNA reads TGCGCCAGCAGCCCCCGGGACAGGGGGAACCCTGCAACTAATGAAAAACTGTTTTTT.

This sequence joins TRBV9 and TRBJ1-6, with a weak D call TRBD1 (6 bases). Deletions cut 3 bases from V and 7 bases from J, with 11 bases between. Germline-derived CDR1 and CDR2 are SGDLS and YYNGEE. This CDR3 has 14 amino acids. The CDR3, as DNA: TGTGCCAGCAGCGCCGACAGGAGGAATTCACCCCTCCACTTT. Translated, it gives CASSADRRNSPLHF.

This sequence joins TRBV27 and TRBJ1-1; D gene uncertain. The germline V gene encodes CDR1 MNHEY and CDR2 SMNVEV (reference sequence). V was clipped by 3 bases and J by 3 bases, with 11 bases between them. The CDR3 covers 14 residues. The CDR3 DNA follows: TGTGCCAGCAGTTTTCGGGGATGGCACACTGAAGCTTTCTTT. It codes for CASSFRGWHTEAFF.

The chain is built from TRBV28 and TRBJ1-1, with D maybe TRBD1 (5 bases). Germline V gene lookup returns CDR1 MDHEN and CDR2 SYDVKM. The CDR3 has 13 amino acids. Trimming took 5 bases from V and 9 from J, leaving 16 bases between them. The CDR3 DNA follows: TGTGCCAGCAGTCCGGGGGACGGACTGAAAGCTTTCTTT. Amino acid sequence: CASSPGDGLKAFF.

The CDR3 loop is CASIRTAGGVHTF. The DNA of the CDR3 is TGTGCCAGTATAAGGACCGCCGGAGGGGTTCACACCTTC. This chain uses TRBV19 with TRBJ1-2, with a weak D call TRBD1 (5 bases). V gave up 7 bases and J gave up 12 bases, with 21 bases separating them. The CDR3 totals 13 residues. Germline V lookup: CDR1 LNHDA, CDR2 SQIVND (reference sequence). Filled out from reference TRBV19 and TRBJ1-2, the complete variable domain reads DGGITQSPKYLFRKEGQNVTLSCEQNLNHDAMYWYRQDPGQGLRLIYYSQIVNDFQKGDIAEGYSVSREKKESFPLTVTSAQKNPTAFYLCASIRTAGGVHTFGSGTRLTVV.